The 11 T cell receptor beta chains below come from one sample, sequenced in a study of radiotherapy plus CTLA-4 blockade in lung cancer. Profiling relied on immunoSEQ multiplex PCR, and the TCRdb table lists in-frame clones only, not all of them. The sample records about 88,000 clones, around 72% being singletons. The sequenced sample was peripheral blood, obtained from a patient treated with radiotherapy plus ipilimumab. The receptor set was obtained from a human donor with non-small cell lung cancer that progressed on radiotherapy plus ipilimumab.

In this sample, this clone turned up once. The chain couples TRBV9 to TRBJ2-3; 10 bases fit TRBD1. V lost 4 bases to trimming and J lost 3 bases; unmatched junction nucleotides: 2. CDR1 SGDLS and CDR2 YYNGEE come from the germline V gene. The CDR3 is 14 amino acids. The CDR3: CASSRQGATDTQYF. The CDR3 region has the DNA TGTGCCAGCAGCAGACAGGGGGCAACAGATACGCAGTATTTT. Variable domain in full (rest from reference TRBV9 and TRBJ2-3): DSGVTQTPKHLITATGQRVTLRCSPRSGDLSVYWYQQSLDQGLQFLIQYYNGEERAKGNILERFSAQQFPDLHSELNLSSLELGDSALYFCASSRQGATDTQYFGPGTRLTVL.

J is TRBJ2-1 and V is TRBV5-1; 12 bases agree with TRBD2. The CDR3 is 18 residues long. V shed 3 bases, J shed 0 bases, and the junction held 7 bases outside the gene matches. Germline V gives CDR1 SGHRS, CDR2 YFSETQ. For the CDR3, the DNA is TGCGCCAGCAGCTCCAGACTAGCGGGAGCGATCTCCTACAATGAGCAGTTCTTC. Its protein product is CASSSRLAGAISYNEQFF.

This clone was counted a few times. The V and J genes are TRBV27 and TRBJ2-5; D is perhaps TRBD1 (5 bases). This CDR3 is 16 amino acids long. Trimming cost V 0 bases and J 0 bases, with 11 bases left between them. In germline, CDR1 is MNHEY, CDR2 SMNVEV (reference sequence). The CDR3 loop is CASSLSERTNQETQYF. DNA of the CDR3: TGTGCCAGCAGTTTATCGGAGAGGACAAACCAAGAGACCCAGTACTTC.

The gene calls are TRBV10-3 and TRBJ1-1; maybe TRBD1 (6 bases). With 8 bases removed from V and 0 bases from J, the gap between germline ends came to 13 bases. Germline V CDR1 and CDR2: ENHRY, SYGVKD. The CDR3 covers 14 residues. The CDR3 protein is CAIGRGHLNTEAFF. The CDR3 DNA follows: TGTGCCATCGGGCGGGGACACTTGAACACTGAAGCTTTCTTT.

V is TRBV6-1 and J is TRBJ1-1; D call uncertain. Germline values: CDR1 MNHNS, CDR2 SASEGT. The CDR3 is made up of 14 amino acids. V lost 5 bases and J lost 5, with 15 bases in between. In DNA form, the CDR3 reads TGTGCCAGCAGTCTTCTCAACAGTAAAACTGAAGCTTTCTTT. This translates into CASSLLNSKTEAFF.

The rearrangement links TRBV9 to TRBJ2-1; possibly TRBD2 for D (6 bases). This CDR3 contains 16 residues. Germline CDR1 SGDLS, CDR2 YYNGEE. Trimming pared 0 bases from V and 9 bases from J, leaving 19 bases between. The CDR3 reads CASSVGGLASISEQFF. CDR3 DNA sequence: TGTGCCAGCAGCGTAGGTGGGCTAGCGAGTATTAGTGAGCAGTTCTTC.

The chain joins TRBV5-1 to TRBJ2-5; tentatively, D is TRBD1 (6 bases). The CDR3 runs to 14 residues. Between the trimmed V and J ends, which lost 2 bases and 2 bases, there was a span of 10 bases. In germline, CDR1 is SGHRS, CDR2 YFSETQ. The CDR3 DNA follows: TGCGCCAGCAGCTTTCTACAGGGACAAGAGACCCAGTACTTC. Its protein product is CASSFLQGQETQYF. The full variable domain, in which reference TRBV5-1 and TRBJ2-5 provide the parts outside the CDR3, is KAGVTQTPRYLIKTRGQQVTLSCSPISGHRSVSWYQQTPGQGLQFLFEYFSETQRNKGNFPGRFSGRQFSNSRSEMNVSTLELGDSALYLCASSFLQGQETQYFGPGTRLLVL.

This chain uses TRBV19 with TRBJ1-1, with D tentatively TRBD1 (6 bases). Germline CDR1 LNHDA, CDR2 SQIVND (reference sequence). The CDR3 has 13 residues. The V gene lost 10 bases and the J gene lost 6 bases, with 18 bases spanning the gap. The CDR3 DNA sequence: TGTGCCACCCGACCCAGGGGAGGGTCTGAAGCTTTCTTT. It encodes CATRPRGGSEAFF.

This clone was counted only a few times. This chain connects TRBV18 to TRBJ1-2; D may be TRBD1 (6 bases). This CDR3 spans 14 amino acids. The germline V gene has CDR1 KGHSH and CDR2 LQKENI. V lost 0 bases and J lost 6, with 11 bases in between. In DNA form, the CDR3 reads TGTGCCAGCTCACCACCGTCTGGGGGCGATGGCTACACCTTC. Protein: CASSPPSGGDGYTF. The full variable domain, its missing parts supplied by reference TRBV18 and TRBJ1-2, is NAGVMQNPRHLVRRRGQEARLRCSPMKGHSHVYWYRQLPEEGLKFMVYLQKENIIDESGMPKERFSAEFPKEGPSILRIQQVVRGDSAAYFCASSPPSGGDGYTFGSGTRLTVV.

The rearrangement joins TRBV11-2 to TRBJ2-7; TRBD1 agrees at 7 bases. Trimming at V came to 4 bases and at J to 0 bases, leaving 6 bases not matched to a gene. The germline CDR1 and CDR2 sequences are SGHAT and FQNNGV. The CDR3 loop spans 15 amino acids. The CDR3 bases are TGTGCCAGCAGCTCCGGACAGGCGAGCTCCTACGAGCAGTACTTC. It translates to CASSSGQASSYEQYF. Complete variable domain (other parts from reference TRBV11-2 and TRBJ2-7): EAGVAQSPRYKIIEKRQSVAFWCNPISGHATLYWYQQILGQGPKLLIQFQNNGVVDDSQLPKDRFSAERLKGVDSTLKIQPAKLEDSAVYLCASSSGQASSYEQYFGPGTRLTVT.

This clone was observed a handful of times. The chain has TRBV30 and TRBJ1-1; TRBD1 might be the D (6 bases). Germline assignment: CDR1 GTSNPN and CDR2 SVGIG (reference sequence). This CDR3 contains 15 residues. V lost 2 bases to trimming and J lost 1 base, with 14 bases between them. CDR3 bases: TGTGCCTGGAGTCGACAGGACGAGGGGAACACTGAAGCTTTCTTT. Translated, it gives CAWSRQDEGNTEAFF.